This entry lists 18 T cell receptor beta chains sequenced from one sample in a study of cytomegalovirus exposure and HLA in healthy donors. Vbeta (60) and Jbeta (13) primers were used in the PCR. Produced via immunoSEQ multiplex PCR; TCRdb's table is partial and in-frame only. The table has more than 110,000 clones, 78% seen once. Sequencing used PBMCs. Receptor source: a male donor in good health and CMV-seronegative.

Comments on this clone: One end of the junction is discordant with germline, which a read error may explain. The chain carries TRBV2 and TRBJ1-1; 9 bases fit TRBD1. Germline CDR1 is SNHLY and CDR2 is FYNNEI. The CDR3 loop spans 13 amino acids. The CDR3 is CARTARDRDGALF. The CDR3 DNA reads as TGTGCCAGGACAGCCCGGGACAGGGATGGTGCTCTCTTT.

The J gene is TRBJ1-4, the V gene TRBV9; D gene unclear. CDR3 length equals 12 residues. Between the trimmed V and J ends, which lost 4 bases and 7 bases, there was a span of 8 bases. Germline CDR1 is SGDLS and CDR2 is YYNGEE. The CDR3 here is CASSPGGEKLFF. The CDR3, as DNA: TGTGCCAGCAGCCCGGGAGGTGAAAAACTGTTTTTT.

This chain connects TRBV30 to TRBJ2-4, with a weak D call TRBD1 (6 bases). CDR3 size: 12 residues. Trimming cost V 1 base and J 10 bases, with 11 bases left between them. Germline values: CDR1 GTSNPN, CDR2 SVGIG (reference sequence). Here the CDR3 DNA reads TGTGCCTGGAGTGCCGGGACAAGTATTCAGTACTTC. Translating gives CAWSAGTSIQYF.

The chain is built from TRBV14 and TRBJ2-1, with 7 bases lining up with TRBD2. The CDR3 length is 20 residues. The J segment lost 4 bases and the V segment lost 0 bases, leaving 18 bases of the junction unmatched. Germline CDR1 SGHDN, CDR2 FVKESK. The chain's CDR3 is CASSQDSSLGRASVYNEQFF. The CDR3 nucleotides are TGTGCCAGCAGCCAAGATTCTTCTCTGGGGAGGGCTAGTGTTTACAATGAGCAGTTCTTC.

The rearrangement uses TRBV19 and TRBJ1-5; 12 bases line up with TRBD1. The junction had 4 bases not matched to a gene; V was cut back by 5 bases and J by 5 bases. The CDR3 consists of 15 residues. Germline V CDR1 and CDR2: LNHDA, SQIVND (reference sequence). CDR3 in amino acids: CASSPGQGAYQPQHF. CDR3 DNA: TGTGCCAGTAGTCCGGGACAGGGGGCTTATCAGCCCCAGCATTTT.

The chain couples TRBV19 to TRBJ1-5; 7 positions match TRBD1. The junction had 7 bases not matched to a gene; V was cut back by 6 bases and J by 2 bases. Germline-derived CDR1 and CDR2 are LNHDA and SQIVND (reference sequence). The CDR3 totals 15 residues. In nucleotides, the CDR3 is TGTGCCAGTAGAACCCAGGGGGAAGGCAATCAGCCCCAGCATTTT. Translated, it gives CASRTQGEGNQPQHF.

The chain uses TRBV11-2 and TRBJ2-2; D is uncertain. CDR1 and CDR2 (germline): SGHAT, FQNNGV. The CDR3 length is 13 residues. Trimming pared 3 bases from V and 4 bases from J, leaving 6 bases between. CDR3 sequence reads: CASSFQITGELFF. The CDR3 nucleotides are TGTGCCAGCAGCTTCCAAATCACCGGGGAGCTGTTTTTT. Full variable domain (remainder filled in from reference TRBV11-2 and TRBJ2-2): EAGVAQSPRYKIIEKRQSVAFWCNPISGHATLYWYQQILGQGPKLLIQFQNNGVVDDSQLPKDRFSAERLKGVDSTLKIQPAKLEDSAVYLCASSFQITGELFFGEGSRLTVL.

V and J are TRBV7-3 and TRBJ1-1; D call uncertain. The V gene lost 5 bases and the J gene lost 2 bases, with 9 bases spanning the gap. CDR1 is SGHTA, CDR2 FQGTGA, per germline. This CDR3 spans 13 amino acids. The chain's CDR3 is CASSAQPNTEAFF. The CDR3 DNA reads as TGTGCCAGCAGCGCACAGCCCAACACTGAAGCTTTCTTT.

This clone turned up a few times. The J gene is TRBJ1-5, the V gene TRBV2; no firm D call. Trimming cost V 4 bases and J 6 bases, with 7 bases left between them. Germline V gives CDR1 SNHLY, CDR2 FYNNEI. CDR3 size: 12 residues. This chain's CDR3 is CASSVTGQPQHF. In DNA, the CDR3 is TGTGCCAGCAGTGTAACGGGTCAGCCCCAGCATTTT.

The chain combines TRBV5-1 with TRBJ2-1; no clear D. This CDR3 comprises 15 residues. Trimming cost V 1 base and J 8 bases, with 16 bases left between them. Germline CDR1 SGHRS, CDR2 YFSETQ. The DNA of the CDR3 is TGCGCCAGCAGCTTGTCTGTGGGCCAGGTTGATGAGCAGTTCTTC. Translation gives CASSLSVGQVDEQFF. The full variable domain, with the rest looked up from reference TRBV5-1 and TRBJ2-1, is KAGVTQTPRYLIKTRGQQVTLSCSPISGHRSVSWYQQTPGQGLQFLFEYFSETQRNKGNFPGRFSGRQFSNSRSEMNVSTLELGDSALYLCASSLSVGQVDEQFFGPGTRLTVL.

In this sample, this clone turned up a few times. V and J are TRBV6-5 and TRBJ1-2; the match to TRBD1 covers 8 bases. Trimming took 5 bases from V and 8 from J; bases not matched to a gene: 10. Germline CDR1 and CDR2: MNHEY and SVGAGI. The CDR3 has 14 residues. CDR3 loop: CASSRNGQGWGYTF. CDR3 nucleotides: TGTGCCAGCAGTCGAAATGGACAGGGATGGGGCTACACCTTC.

This sequence joins TRBV5-6 and TRBJ1-6; D not resolved. The V end was cut by 4 bases, the J end by 0 bases, with 8 bases between. Germline loops: CDR1 SGHDT, CDR2 YYEEEE. The CDR3 has 15 amino acids. CDR3 DNA: TGTGCCAGCAGCGGTCTCAGCTCCTATAATTCACCCCTCCACTTT. Protein sequence: CASSGLSSYNSPLHF.

This clone was recorded a few times. The chain joins TRBV6-5 to TRBJ2-2; D perhaps matches TRBD2 (6 bases). The CDR3 sequence is 15 residues long. The V gene's germline CDR1 is MNHEY and CDR2 SVGAGI. Trimming stripped 0 bases from V and 10 bases from J, with 15 bases between. In nucleotides, the CDR3 is TGTGCCAGCAGTTACTCGGGACGGGGGTTCGAGGAGCTGTTTTTT. It encodes CASSYSGRGFEELFF.

The V call is TRBV25-1, the J call TRBJ1-5, with D maybe TRBD1 (5 bases). CDR3 length: 15 amino acids. Per the germline V gene, CDR1 is MGHDK and CDR2 is SYGVNS. V lost 2 bases, J lost 3 bases, and 11 bases lay in between. This CDR3 is CASSEGGIFNQPQHF. In nucleotides, the CDR3 is TGTGCCAGCAGTGAAGGGGGGATATTCAATCAGCCCCAGCATTTT.

The chain combines TRBV7-2 with TRBJ2-7; 9 bases line up with TRBD1. The CDR3 length is 15 residues. CDR1 and CDR2 (germline): SGHTA, FQGNSA. Trimming removed 5 bases from V and 3 bases from J; junction bases left unmatched: 8. The CDR3 region has the DNA TGTGCCAGCAGCCTACCGGACAGGGGAAACTACGAGCAGTACTTC. Protein product: CASSLPDRGNYEQYF.

V gene TRBV10-1 combines with J gene TRBJ1-1, with D possibly being TRBD1 (6 bases). The V end lost 6 bases, the J end lost 8 bases, and 13 bases lay between the germline ends. The CDR3 sequence is 12 residues long. Germline lookup yields CDR1 WNHNN and CDR2 SYGVQD (reference sequence). CDR3: CASSPGGGEAFF. In nucleotides, the CDR3 is TGCGCCAGCAGCCCCGGGGGGGGCGAAGCTTTCTTT.

The chain carries TRBV5-1 and TRBJ2-1; 10 bases line up with TRBD1. The CDR3 spans 15 residues. Germline V gene sequence: CDR1 SGHRS, CDR2 YFSETQ. With 0 bases clipped from V and 6 bases from J, the junction kept 3 bases outside the gene matches. For the CDR3, the DNA is TGCGCCAGCAGCTTGGAAGGGACAGGGGTCAATGAGCAGTTCTTC. Translated: CASSLEGTGVNEQFF. The full variable domain, in which reference TRBV5-1 and TRBJ2-1 provide the parts outside the CDR3, is KAGVTQTPRYLIKTRGQQVTLSCSPISGHRSVSWYQQTPGQGLQFLFEYFSETQRNKGNFPGRFSGRQFSNSRSEMNVSTLELGDSALYLCASSLEGTGVNEQFFGPGTRLTVL.

The rearrangement uses TRBV6-5 and TRBJ1-6, with TRBD1 identical over 8 bases. Germline V gene data show CDR1 as MNHEY and CDR2 as SVGAGI. The ends lost 2 bases at V and 7 bases at J; junction bases unmatched: 7. The CDR3 length is 16 residues. CDR3 sequence (DNA): TGTGCCAGCAGTTACCTTGACAGGGGTGGGAATTCACCCCTCCACTTT. As protein: CASSYLDRGGNSPLHF.